This T cell receptor (beta chain) was profiled in a study of blood T cell repertoires in COVID-19. Losses at the gene ends were 3 bases for V and 1 base for J; bases not matched to a gene: 3. There are 14 residues in the CDR3. Germline V gene sequence: CDR1 SGHRS, CDR2 YFSETQ. Some clones are missing from TCRdb's copy, which holds only in-frame ones; the method was immunoSEQ multiplex PCR. The sample lists some 80,000 clones; about nine tenths were seen once. The V gene is TRBV5-1, the J gene TRBJ2-5; 7 bases line up with TRBD1. Sequencing input: peripheral blood. The sequence was obtained from a woman aged 45 to 65 with active or convalescent COVID-19. Here the CDR3 reads CASSWGQLQETQYF. The DNA of the CDR3 is TGCGCCAGCAGCTGGGGACAGCTCCAAGAGACCCAGTACTTC.